The 8 T cell receptor beta chains below come from one sample, sequenced in a study of blood T cell repertoires in COVID-19. Only in-frame clones appear in the TCRdb table, and some are missing; sequencing was by immunoSEQ multiplex PCR. The repertoire holds 80,000 to 100,000 clones, with over 70% as singletons. Source material: peripheral blood. Receptor source: a man between 65 and 80 years old with acute or convalescent COVID-19.

Worth noting for this clone: The junction differs from germline at one of its ends, possibly a read error. The J gene is TRBJ1-5, the V gene TRBV5-6, with a weak D call TRBD1 (6 bases). The CDR3 is 15 residues long. Germline CDR1 is SGHDT and CDR2 is YYEEEE. The CDR3: CASSLAGARNQPQHF. The CDR3 DNA reads as TGTGCCAGCAGTTTGGCAGGGGCTCGCAATCAGCCCCAGCATTTT.

V and J are TRBV27 and TRBJ2-6; 11 bases are a match to TRBD1. The CDR3 runs 17 residues. Trimming took 4 bases from V and 0 from J; bases not matched to a gene: 2. Germline V gene sequence: CDR1 MNHEY, CDR2 SMNVEV (reference sequence). The DNA for the CDR3 is TGTGCCAGCAGTTCCGGGACAGGGGGCTCTGGGGCCAACGTCCTGACTTTC. Its translation is CASSSGTGGSGANVLTF. Together with reference TRBV27 and TRBJ2-6, the CDR3 gives the full variable domain: EAQVTQNPRYLITVTGKKLTVTCSQNMNHEYMSWYRQDPGLGLRQIYYSMNVEVTDKGDVPEGYKVSRKEKRNFPLILESPSPNQTSLYFCASSSGTGGSGANVLTFGAGSRLTVL.

CDR3 nucleotide sequence: TGTGCCAGCAGCTTGATCCGACAGGCGACCACAGATACGCAGTATTTT. This translates into CASSLIRQATTDTQYF. The chain couples TRBV13 to TRBJ2-3; TRBD1 is a possible D gene (6 bases). Trimming cost V 3 bases and J 2 bases, with 15 bases left between them. The V gene's germline CDR1 is PRHDT and CDR2 FYEKMQ (reference sequence). The CDR3 spans 16 residues.

This clone showed up just a few times. The V gene is TRBV28, the J gene TRBJ1-5; D gene unclear. V was clipped by 4 bases and J by 0 bases, with 10 bases between them. The CDR3 has 15 residues. Germline CDR1 MDHEN, CDR2 SYDVKM. CDR3 region: CASSSSLDSNQPQHF. CDR3 sequence (DNA): TGTGCCAGCAGTTCTTCCCTAGATAGCAATCAGCCCCAGCATTTT.

The chain has TRBV6-5 and TRBJ1-1, with D unresolved. V was trimmed by 0 bases and J by 5 bases, leaving 13 bases between them. Germline V gene sequence: CDR1 MNHEY, CDR2 SVGAGI. The CDR3 loop spans 15 amino acids. CDR3 sequence (DNA): TGTGCCAGCAGTTACTCGAGGGTTCGGGGAACTGAAGCTTTCTTT. Residues: CASSYSRVRGTEAFF.

The chain couples TRBV9 to TRBJ2-3; D ambiguous. CDR1 and CDR2 (germline): SGDLS, YYNGEE. CDR3 length: 15 residues. Trimming stripped 1 base from V and 5 bases from J, with 14 bases between. This chain's CDR3 is CASSVRPDPGDTQYF. The CDR3 DNA reads as TGTGCCAGCAGCGTAAGACCTGACCCGGGAGATACGCAGTATTTT.

This clone was observed many times. The chain combines TRBV24-1 with TRBJ2-7; 8 nucleotides agree with TRBD2. The CDR3 runs to 16 residues. The V and J ends lost 0 bases and 3 bases, in that order; junction bases with no gene match: 6. Germline loops: CDR1 KGHDR, CDR2 SFDVKD. CDR3 amino acids: CATSDLSASGFYEQYF. The DNA of the CDR3 is TGTGCCACCAGTGATTTGTCGGCTAGCGGGTTCTACGAGCAGTACTTC.

V gene TRBV21-1 combines with J gene TRBJ2-5; TRBD2 is the table's D call and was not checked against the DNA. TRBV21-1 is flagged as a pseudogene. The CDR3 has 15 amino acids. The CDR3 sequence: CASSKGSEGQETQYF. CDR3 DNA sequence: TGTGCCAGCAGCAAAGGCTCGGAGGGGCAAGAGACCCAGTACTTC.